The text below deals with one T cell receptor beta chain. This specimen belongs to a study of blood T cell repertoires in COVID-19. Study-level background: Some COVID-19 samples were acute and others convalescent; all came from the United States, Italy and Spain. T cells, B-cell-depleted T cells, or PBMCs supplied cDNA or gDNA.

Looked up from germline, CDR1 is MNHEY and CDR2 is SVGEGT. The CDR3 consists of 16 residues. V was clipped by 5 bases and J by 0 bases; unmatched bases: 10. As handled by the study authors: Amplification with reference gene primers provided the estimates of nucleated cell counts. Produced via immunoSEQ multiplex PCR; TCRdb's table is partial and in-frame only. The DNA was the basis for D and trimming; V, J and clone size are from that table. This table holds a few hundred thousand clones, 80% to 90% found once. The chain recombines TRBV6-2 or TRBV6-3 with TRBJ2-7; 7 positions agree with TRBD1. Sequencing used peripheral blood. This receptor was obtained from a woman between 50 and 59 years old with acute or convalescent COVID-19. The CDR3 sequence: CASSRGTVTNSYEQYF. The DNA of the CDR3 is TGTGCCAGCAGTAGGGGGACAGTTACTAACTCCTACGAGCAGTACTTC.